This TCR beta chain was profiled in a study of cytomegalovirus exposure and HLA in healthy donors. The study's findings and limits: Presence/absence analyses treated sequencing depth as roughly uniform across donors.

The primer mix had 60 Vbeta and 13 Jbeta primers. In the study's own analysis: Roughly 80 million unique TCR beta chains, 9 million to 12 million shared, were counted in a later analysis. Method: immunoSEQ multiplex PCR; TCRdb's copy keeps in-frame clones and lacks some. That table supplies the V and J calls and clone size; D and trimming were determined from the DNA. The sample spans 130,000 to 150,000 clones; the ten largest clones claim 0.8% to 1%. Concerning this clone itself: Antigen unknown.

From germline, CDR1 is SGHRS and CDR2 YFSETQ. The V end lost 4 bases, the J end lost 0 bases, and 5 bases lay between the germline ends. The CDR3 sequence is 14 residues long. At collection, donors were nominally healthy, but unrecorded immune exposures were probable. The chain uses TRBV5-1 and TRBJ2-6; D unresolved. The TCR sequence derives from a male donor in good health and CMV-seronegative. Sequences were obtained from PBMCs. CDR3 sequence reads: CASSTNSGANVLTF. DNA of the CDR3: TGCGCCAGCAGCACTAACTCTGGGGCCAACGTCCTGACTTTC.